This entry is about one T cell receptor (beta chain). The antigen is unknown. This entry is derived from a study of PD-1 blockade in classical Hodgkin lymphoma. Overall study results and limits: Newly diagnosed patients had baseline TCR diversity that was reportedly lower than that of healthy donors. Patients with a complete response exhibited baseline diversity comparable to newly diagnosed patients. Only CD4+ TCR diversity, not CD8+, had risen significantly by C4D1.

Germline V lookup: CDR1 SEHNR, CDR2 FQNEAQ (reference sequence). The CDR3 sequence is 18 residues long. V was trimmed by 5 bases and J by 0 bases, leaving 20 bases between them. Time point described: cycle 4 day 1 (C4D1), after around six weeks of nivolumab. Every patient had relapsed following autologous stem cell transplantation, and cohorts differed in brentuximab vedotin exposure. Sequenced by immunoSEQ multiplex PCR; TCRdb stores in-frame clones only, minus some. The sample lists around 90,000 clones; roughly 78% were seen once. This clonotype was obtained from a human donor with classical Hodgkin lymphoma. The material was peripheral blood mononuclear cells (PBMCs), obtained before the fourth cycle of nivolumab. The chain has TRBV7-9 and TRBJ2-1, with D tentatively TRBD1 or TRBD2 (5 bases each). Here the CDR3 reads CASSTNAGTVSSYNEQFF. CDR3 coding DNA: TGTGCCAGCAGCACTAATGCCGGGACGGTGAGCTCCTACAATGAGCAGTTCTTC.